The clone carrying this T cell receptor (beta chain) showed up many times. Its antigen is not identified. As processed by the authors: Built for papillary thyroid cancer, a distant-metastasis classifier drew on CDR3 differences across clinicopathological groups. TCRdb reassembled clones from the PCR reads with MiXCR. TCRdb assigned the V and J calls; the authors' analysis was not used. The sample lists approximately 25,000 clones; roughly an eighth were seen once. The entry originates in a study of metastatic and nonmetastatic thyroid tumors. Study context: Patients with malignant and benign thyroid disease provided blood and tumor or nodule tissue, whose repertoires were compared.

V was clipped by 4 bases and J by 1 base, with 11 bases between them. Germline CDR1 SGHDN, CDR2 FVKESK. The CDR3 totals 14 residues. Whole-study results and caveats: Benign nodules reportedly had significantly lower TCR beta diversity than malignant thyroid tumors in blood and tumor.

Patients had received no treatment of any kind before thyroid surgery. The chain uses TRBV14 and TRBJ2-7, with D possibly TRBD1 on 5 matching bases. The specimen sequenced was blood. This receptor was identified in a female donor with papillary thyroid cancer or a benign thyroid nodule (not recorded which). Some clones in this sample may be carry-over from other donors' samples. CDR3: CASSPWRTSYEQYF. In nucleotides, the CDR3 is TGTGCCAGCAGCCCTTGGCGGACATCCTACGAGCAGTACTTC.